One and the same sample provided the 32 T cell receptor beta chains below, sequenced in a study of blood T cell repertoires in COVID-19. Libraries were prepared by immunoSEQ multiplex PCR; TCRdb keeps only in-frame clonotypes and omits some of them. This sample has over 150,000 clones, with under 90% found just once. The specimen sequenced was PBMCs or T cells enriched from blood (not recorded which). These receptors all stem from a woman in her sixties who had recovered from COVID-19.

The V gene is TRBV9, the J gene TRBJ1-4; D is unclear. The CDR3 contains 15 residues. Germline CDR1 is SGDLS and CDR2 is YYNGEE. V lost 3 bases and J lost 0, with 9 bases in between. The CDR3 coding sequence is TGTGCCAGCAGCGCGACAAGTTCAACTAATGAAAAACTGTTTTTT. Its protein is CASSATSSTNEKLFF.

The chain links TRBV15 to TRBJ2-5, with 10 bases aligning to TRBD2. CDR1 is LNHNV and CDR2 is YYDKDF in the germline V gene (reference sequence). The CDR3 consists of 18 residues. Germline trimming cut 4 bases from V and 2 bases from J; bases unmatched to any gene: 13. CDR3 amino acids: CATSKLPGTSGDQETQYF. DNA of the CDR3: TGTGCCACCAGCAAACTTCCGGGAACTAGCGGGGATCAAGAGACCCAGTACTTC.

This rearrangement joins TRBV3-1 (or the pseudogene TRBV3-2) to TRBJ1-4; D call uncertain. Germline V gene lookup returns CDR1 LGHDT and CDR2 YNNKEL (reference sequence). The CDR3 extends over 13 amino acids. The V gene lost 4 bases and the J gene lost 4 bases, with 7 bases spanning the gap. This CDR3 is CASSPRLNEKLFF. CDR3 bases: TGTGCCAGCAGCCCTCGACTTAATGAAAAACTGTTTTTT.

J is TRBJ2-1 and V is TRBV19; 9 bases fit TRBD2. The length of the CDR3 is 15 residues. The junction had 6 bases not matched to a gene; V was cut back by 7 bases and J by 2 bases. From germline, CDR1 is LNHDA and CDR2 SQIVND (reference sequence). CDR3 bases: TGTGCCAGTACGGTGCGGGGGGGCCCCTACAATGAGCAGTTCTTC. It is translated as CASTVRGGPYNEQFF.

J is TRBJ1-4 and V is TRBV7-2; no clear D. This CDR3 contains 16 residues. From germline, CDR1 is SGHTA and CDR2 FQGNSA. The ends were cut back, 4 bases at V and 3 bases at J, with 15 bases in the middle. CDR3 nucleotide sequence: TGTGCCAGCAGCTACCGGTGGGGAGGAGCTAATGAAAAACTGTTTTTT. It is translated as CASSYRWGGANEKLFF.

The chain recombines TRBV19 with TRBJ1-1, with D perhaps TRBD1 (6 bases). There are 15 residues in the CDR3. Looked up from germline, CDR1 is LNHDA and CDR2 is SQIVND (reference sequence). Trimming took 3 bases from V and 9 from J, leaving 20 bases between them. The CDR3, as DNA: TGTGCCAGTAGTATGGCCGGCAGGGGTCTAACCCAAGCTTTCTTT. Translated: CASSMAGRGLTQAFF. Together with reference TRBV19 and TRBJ1-1, the CDR3 gives the full variable domain: DGGITQSPKYLFRKEGQNVTLSCEQNLNHDAMYWYRQDPGQGLRLIYYSQIVNDFQKGDIAEGYSVSREKKESFPLTVTSAQKNPTAFYLCASSMAGRGLTQAFFGQGTRLTVV.

V usage is TRBV2 and J usage is TRBJ1-1, with TRBD1 matching over 9 bases. CDR1 and CDR2 (germline): SNHLY, FYNNEI. Trimming removed 6 bases from V and 8 bases from J; junction bases left unmatched: 25. The CDR3 contains 19 residues. The CDR3 spells CASRDENGVTGGEGWEAFF. For the CDR3, the DNA is TGTGCCAGCAGAGATGAAAACGGGGTAACAGGGGGCGAAGGATGGGAAGCTTTCTTT.

V and J are TRBV7-8 and TRBJ1-2; 7 positions match TRBD1. In germline, CDR1 is SGHVS, CDR2 FQNEAQ. The CDR3 consists of 14 residues. The ends lost 4 bases at V and 6 bases at J; junction bases unmatched: 8. The CDR3 bases are TGTGCCAGCAGCTACAGACAGGGTAATCATGGCTACACCTTC. This translates into CASSYRQGNHGYTF.

The V call is TRBV30, the J call TRBJ2-7; possibly TRBD1 for D (6 bases). The CDR3 runs to 13 residues. With 8 bases removed from V and 6 bases from J, the gap between germline ends came to 20 bases. Germline values: CDR1 GTSNPN, CDR2 SVGIG (reference sequence). The CDR3 spells CAAPSLTGFEQYF. CDR3 nucleotide sequence: TGTGCCGCTCCCTCCTTGACAGGATTCGAGCAGTACTTC.

The chain recombines TRBV9 with TRBJ2-3, with 14 bases fitting TRBD2. The CDR3 contains 19 residues. Germline V gene sequence: CDR1 SGDLS, CDR2 YYNGEE. V dropped 4 bases and J dropped 4; count of bases not matched to a gene: 14. The chain's CDR3 is CASSSRLAGGPWVPDTQYF. DNA for the CDR3: TGTGCCAGCAGCTCCCGACTAGCGGGGGGGCCGTGGGTCCCAGATACGCAGTATTTT.

The gene calls are TRBV15 and TRBJ1-1; 8 bases line up with TRBD1. In germline, CDR1 is LNHNV, CDR2 YYDKDF (reference sequence). With V trimmed by 5 bases and J by 5 bases, 7 bases remained unmatched. The CDR3 has 14 amino acids. The CDR3 protein is CATSGPGQATEAFF. CDR3 nucleotide sequence: TGTGCCACCAGCGGCCCGGGACAGGCGACTGAAGCTTTCTTT.

The chain is built from TRBV3-1 (or the pseudogene TRBV3-2) and TRBJ1-1; D ambiguous. With 1 base removed from V and 5 bases from J, the gap between germline ends came to 11 bases. There are 14 residues in the CDR3. Germline V lookup: CDR1 LGHDT, CDR2 YNNKEL (reference sequence). CDR3 region: CASSQGGAWTEAFF. Written as DNA, the CDR3 is TGTGCCAGCAGCCAAGGGGGAGCGTGGACTGAAGCTTTCTTT.

This clone was observed a handful of times. V usage is TRBV4-1 and J usage is TRBJ1-1, with a weak D call TRBD1 (5 bases). There are 17 residues in the CDR3. V was trimmed by 1 base and J by 0 bases, leaving 15 bases between them. Germline assignment: CDR1 MGHRA and CDR2 YSYEKL. The CDR3 region has the DNA TGCGCCAGCAGCCAAGGGGTCATAGGGGTCTTGAACACTGAAGCTTTCTTT. It translates to CASSQGVIGVLNTEAFF.

The chain has TRBV6-2 or TRBV6-3 and TRBJ2-2; D is undetermined. The CDR3 is 14 residues long. CDR1 MNHEY and CDR2 SVGEGT come from the germline V gene. Deletions cut 2 bases from V and 5 bases from J, with 9 bases between. The CDR3 here is CASSYNPLTGELFF. The DNA for the CDR3 is TGTGCCAGCAGTTACAATCCCTTAACCGGGGAGCTGTTTTTT.

The genes are TRBV24-1 and TRBJ1-2; TRBD1 matches 9 bases. In germline, CDR1 is KGHDR, CDR2 SFDVKD. The J segment lost 8 bases and the V segment lost 4 bases, leaving 7 bases of the junction unmatched. The CDR3 is 14 amino acids. The CDR3 DNA reads TGTGCCACCAGTGAACGGGACAGGGTCGAGGGCTACACCTTC. Protein product: CATSERDRVEGYTF.

This chain connects TRBV7-2 to TRBJ2-3, with D possibly being TRBD2 (8 bases). V shed 3 bases and J shed 4 bases, with 17 bases lying between them. The CDR3 is 16 residues long. Germline-derived CDR1 and CDR2 are SGHTA and FQGNSA. CDR3 sequence reads: CASSLVGTRGPDTQYF. The CDR3 DNA is TGTGCCAGCAGCTTGGTAGGGACTAGGGGGCCAGATACGCAGTATTTT. Combining the CDR3 with reference TRBV7-2 and TRBJ2-3 gives the whole variable domain GAGVSQSPSNKVTEKGKDVELRCDPISGHTALYWYRQSLGQGLEFLIYFQGNSAPDKSGLPSDRFSAERTGGSVSTLTIQRTQQEDSAVYLCASSLVGTRGPDTQYFGPGTRLTVL.

This chain links TRBV3-1 (or the pseudogene TRBV3-2) with TRBJ2-5; possibly TRBD2 for D (7 bases). CDR1 LGHDT and CDR2 YNNKEL come from the germline V gene (reference sequence). Trimming stripped 2 bases from V and 5 bases from J, with 18 bases between. The CDR3 loop spans 16 amino acids. The CDR3 bases are TGTGCCAGCAGCCAAACAATCGGGGGGCTAGGGGAGACCCAGTACTTC. Encoded protein: CASSQTIGGLGETQYF.

This CDR3 reads CASSYSMGSYYGYTF. CDR3 nucleotides: TGTGCCAGCAGTTACTCTATGGGCAGTTACTATGGCTACACCTTC. The chain carries TRBV6-5 and TRBJ1-2; D gene ambiguous. The CDR3 has 15 amino acids. With 0 bases removed from V and 3 bases from J, the gap between germline ends came to 11 bases. CDR1 MNHEY and CDR2 SVGAGI come from the germline V gene.

There are a few counts of this clone. The genes are TRBV3-1 (or the pseudogene TRBV3-2) and TRBJ2-3; 7 nucleotides match TRBD2. This CDR3 contains 16 residues. Germline V gene data show CDR1 as LGHDT and CDR2 as YNNKEL (reference sequence). Trimming at V came to 4 bases and at J to 0 bases, leaving 7 bases not matched to a gene. The CDR3 reads CASSREWGGSTDTQYF. CDR3 DNA sequence: TGTGCCAGCAGCCGCGAGTGGGGGGGGAGCACAGATACGCAGTATTTT.

The CDR3 region is CASSFYDRVSNQPQHF. As DNA, the CDR3 is TGTGCCAGTAGTTTCTACGACAGGGTAAGCAATCAGCCCCAGCATTTT. J is TRBJ1-5 and V is TRBV19, with TRBD1 identical over 7 bases. V trimming: 5 bases; J trimming: 1 base; junction bases outside the gene matches: 8. Germline V gene data show CDR1 as LNHDA and CDR2 as SQIVND (reference sequence). The CDR3 length is 16 residues.

The chain joins TRBV7-7 to TRBJ2-5; 10 bases fit TRBD2. Germline V gene sequence: CDR1 SSHAT, CDR2 FNYEAQ (reference sequence). V gave up 5 bases and J gave up 2 bases; unmatched junction bases: 5. The CDR3 length is 15 residues. The CDR3 DNA sequence: TGTGCCAGCAGCCCCTATAGCGGGGGGCAAGAGACCCAGTACTTC. Its translation: CASSPYSGGQETQYF.

The J gene is TRBJ1-5, the V gene TRBV30; 11 bases are a match to TRBD1. Germline trimming cut 3 bases from V and 5 bases from J; bases unmatched to any gene: 3. Germline-derived CDR1 and CDR2 are GTSNPN and SVGIG (reference sequence). This CDR3 region has 14 residues. CDR3: CAWRGTGGDQPQHF. The CDR3 DNA sequence: TGTGCCTGGAGGGGGACAGGGGGGGATCAGCCCCAGCATTTT.

This clone was found a few times. The chain employs TRBV19 and TRBJ2-7, with a possible D match to TRBD1 (6 bases). Germline CDR1 is LNHDA and CDR2 is SQIVND (reference sequence). The V and J ends lost 7 bases and 5 bases respectively, with 18 bases between them. The CDR3 contains 14 residues. The CDR3 here is CASTRRDTPNEQYF. In DNA form, the CDR3 reads TGTGCCAGTACCCGACGGGACACCCCAAACGAGCAGTACTTC.

The gene calls are TRBV15 and TRBJ2-7, with 11 bases identical to TRBD2. The trim removed 0 bases at V and 3 bases at J, leaving 4 bases unmatched. This CDR3 region has 16 residues. Looked up from germline, CDR1 is LNHNV and CDR2 is YYDKDF (reference sequence). Written as DNA, the CDR3 is TGTGCCACCAGCAGAGAAGGTAGCGGGGGGGACTACGAGCAGTACTTC. This encodes CATSREGSGGDYEQYF.

The rearrangement links TRBV7-8 to TRBJ2-5; 8 positions agree with TRBD2. J lost 1 base, V lost 0 bases, and 4 bases had no gene match. Germline V gene sequence: CDR1 SGHVS, CDR2 FQNEAQ. This CDR3 has 16 amino acids. DNA of the CDR3: TGTGCCAGCAGCTTAGCTCGGACTAGCCTCCAAGAGACCCAGTACTTC. Its protein product is CASSLARTSLQETQYF.

The V and J genes are TRBV7-2 and TRBJ2-4; D is possibly TRBD1 (7 bases). Per germline, CDR1 SGHTA and CDR2 FQGNSA. V lost 2 bases and J lost 6, with 14 bases in between. This CDR3 is built from 15 residues. The CDR3 spells CASSLLEGAVNIQYF. CDR3 in DNA: TGTGCCAGCAGCTTATTGGAGGGGGCGGTAAACATTCAGTACTTC. The entire variable domain, with the rest obtained from reference TRBV7-2 and TRBJ2-4, is as follows: GAGVSQSPSNKVTEKGKDVELRCDPISGHTALYWYRQSLGQGLEFLIYFQGNSAPDKSGLPSDRFSAERTGGSVSTLTIQRTQQEDSAVYLCASSLLEGAVNIQYFGAGTRLSVL.

The chain carries TRBV19 and TRBJ2-7; TRBD2 matches 9 bases. Germline CDR1 is LNHDA and CDR2 is SQIVND (reference sequence). The CDR3 runs to 13 residues. Trimming cost V 3 bases and J 7 bases; bases outside gene matches: 4. Here the CDR3 DNA reads TGTGCCAGTAGTATCTTGCTAGCGGGGGAGCAGTACTTC. Residues: CASSILLAGEQYF. Variable domain in full (rest from reference TRBV19 and TRBJ2-7): DGGITQSPKYLFRKEGQNVTLSCEQNLNHDAMYWYRQDPGQGLRLIYYSQIVNDFQKGDIAEGYSVSREKKESFPLTVTSAQKNPTAFYLCASSILLAGEQYFGPGTRLTVT.

The CDR3 reads CASSQAQDYEQYF. The CDR3 region has the DNA TGCGCCAGCAGCCAAGCGCAGGATTACGAGCAGTACTTC. V usage is TRBV4-1 and J usage is TRBJ2-7, with D unresolved. The CDR3 is 13 residues long. V dropped 1 base and J dropped 4 bases, with 8 bases sitting between them. CDR1 MGHRA and CDR2 YSYEKL come from the germline V gene.

The rearrangement uses TRBV7-2 and TRBJ1-1; possible D gene TRBD1, 6 bases. CDR3 size: 16 residues. The germline V gene encodes CDR1 SGHTA and CDR2 FQGNSA. The V and J ends lost 1 base and 1 base respectively, with 13 bases between them. CDR3 loop: CASSLGPSTGNTEAFF. DNA of the CDR3: TGTGCCAGCAGCTTAGGCCCATCGACAGGGAACACTGAAGCTTTCTTT.

In its sample, this clone was seen many times. The junction does not match germline at one end; this may be a read error. In DNA, the CDR3 is TGTGCCAGCAGGGAAGGAGGGCCCCCTCAGCCCCAGCATTTT. Its translation: CASREGGPPQPQHF. V and J are TRBV2 and TRBJ1-5; D is undetermined. Per the germline V gene, CDR1 is SNHLY and CDR2 is FYNNEI. This CDR3 has 14 residues.

The rearrangement uses TRBV5-6 and TRBJ2-7, with 14 nucleotides matching TRBD2. Germline-derived CDR1 and CDR2 are SGHDT and YYEEEE. This CDR3 spans 15 amino acids. V shed 4 bases, J shed 4 bases, and the junction held 4 bases outside the gene matches. The CDR3 spells CASSVGLAGGYEQYF. In DNA, the CDR3 is TGTGCCAGCAGCGTTGGACTAGCGGGGGGATACGAGCAGTACTTC.

This clone has a single count. The genes are TRBV25-1 and TRBJ2-7; D possibly corresponds to TRBD2 (7 bases). There are 13 residues in the CDR3. From germline, CDR1 is MGHDK and CDR2 SYGVNS. V lost 1 base and J 6 bases, leaving 10 bases between the germline ends. The CDR3 loop reads CASSEWEGGEQYF. The CDR3, as DNA: TGTGCCAGCAGTGAATGGGAGGGGGGCGAGCAGTACTTC.